This T cell receptor beta chain came from a study of blood T cell repertoires in COVID-19 (dated by TCRdb to 2020 to 2021). Context from the whole study: Collaborator samples came from the United States, Italy and Spain and covered acute and convalescent phases of COVID-19. The dataset comprised deeply sampled blood TCRbeta repertoires from subjects exposed to, actively infected with, or recovered from COVID-19. Samples were obtained from the ongoing ImmuneRACE study (first 160 participants) and from 1,200 or so subjects provided by 6 global collaborators. Where available, HLA class I and class II types were obtained from metadata supplied by the sample provider rather than from assay-based typing. The material from the prospective study consisted of cDNA or gDNA derived from T cells, B-cell-depleted T cells, or PBMCs. The repertoires were released in a freely available public database meant as a resource for research on the immune response to SARS-CoV-2. Nearly every sample came with metadata listing a de-identified subject ID, COVID-19 status, age in years and sex. Points the paper makes about the study in general: Clinical and demographic metadata were provided uncurated, with the amount varying by source and participant.

Enrolling through a virtual design, the prospective study's participants ranged in age from roughly 18 to 89 years and lived across 24 United States geographic areas. In the prospective study, cohorts were assigned on the basis of participant-reported clinical history obtained from a screening survey and a study questionnaire. A participant counted as exposed if, within 2 weeks of entering the study, that participant had been in contact with someone who had a PCR-confirmed or clinician-diagnosed COVID-19 case. In the prospective study, mobile phlebotomists collected whole blood, serum and a nasopharyngeal or oropharyngeal swab from each participant. Participants in the prospective study had the option to provide additional blood draws and questionnaires over an approximately 2-month period. Before DNA extraction, prospective study blood samples were shipped either frozen or at room temperature.

Note on this clone: The clone's antigen remains unknown. Per-nucleotide qualities are absent, and no much larger clonotype sits a single base away.

Based on the germline V gene, the CDR1 and CDR2 sequences are MDHEN and SYDVKM. The CDR3 has 13 amino acids, counting the end cysteine and phenylalanine. Left in the record is the CDR3 DNA by itself, 39 bases read in frame from the first base. The V end loses 7 bases and the J end loses 4 bases, and a stretch of 11 bases separates them. The immunoSEQ Assay, a bias-controlled multiplex PCR, was used to amplify TCRbeta CDR3 regions from genomic DNA. The authors' analysis ran thus. Within the assay, amplification of reference gene primers was used to estimate how many nucleated cells each sample contained. To quantify the absolute abundance of each unique TCRbeta CDR3 rearrangement, sequence reads were collapsed and filtered. Productive Simpson clonality was computed per sample as the square root of Simpson's diversity index over productive rearrangements. As stored in TCRdb, this immuneACCESS dataset retains in-frame rearrangements with V and J assigned. A fraction of the clones does not appear; measured against another copy, unresolved V genes explain less than half of the discrepancy, and the remainder lacks a known reason. V, J and clone size derive from that table, while D and trimming were established from the DNA sequence. The sample table contains some 200,000 clones; only one count was recorded for roughly 80% of them. The top ten clones comprise approximately 5% of the sample.

The TCR comes from a woman between 50 and 59 years old who had been exposed to COVID-19. The material sequenced was PBMCs or T cells enriched from blood (not recorded which). The V and J genes are TRBV28 and TRBJ1-3, with TRBD1 as a weak D call on 5 bases. Here is the DNA: TGTGCCAGCACCATGAACAGGGGAAACACCATATATTTT. Translated, this is CASTMNRGNTIYF. The full variable domain, with segments outside the CDR3 supplied by the reference TRBV28 and TRBJ1-3 proteins, appears as DVKVTQSSRYLVKRTGEKVFLECVQDMDHENMFWYRQDPGLGLRLIYFSYDVKMKEKGDIPEGYSVSREKKERFSLILESASTNQTSMYLCASTMNRGNTIYFGEGSWLTVV.